Presented here are 19 T cell receptor beta chains from one specimen sequenced in a study of sequential checkpoint blockade in melanoma. Produced via immunoSEQ multiplex PCR; TCRdb's table is partial and in-frame only. The sample holds 9,900 or so clones, less than 30% seen once. The sample's treatment: randomized to nivolumab then ipilimumab (arm A) or the reverse (arm B). Sequenced here: tumor tissue (inferred from file names), sampled from a patient given nivolumab and ipilimumab in sequence. These receptors were taken from a human donor with melanoma.

This clone was observed at least ten times. The rearrangement joins TRBV7-6 to TRBJ2-1; 8 bases fit TRBD2. V lost 5 bases and J lost 3; bases outside the gene matches: 12. CDR1 is SGHVS and CDR2 is FNYEAQ in the germline V gene. The CDR3 is 17 residues long. The CDR3 bases are TGTGCCAGCAGCCAAGATTACCGGGGGGGCCTCTACAATGAGCAGTTCTTC. This translates into CASSQDYRGGLYNEQFF.

The chain carries TRBV10-2 and TRBJ2-5, with TRBD1 matching 7 bases. V was clipped by 3 bases and J by 0 bases; unmatched bases: 7. Germline V gene sequence: CDR1 WSHSY, CDR2 SAAADI. The CDR3 consists of 16 residues. DNA of the CDR3: TGCGCCAGCAGTGACAGGACAGGAAGGTACCAAGAGACCCAGTACTTC. Its protein is CASSDRTGRYQETQYF.

This clone showed up just a few times. This chain joins TRBV19 and TRBJ2-3; 8 nucleotides align to TRBD2. Germline CDR1 reads LNHDA; CDR2 reads SQIVND (reference sequence). The CDR3 is 14 residues long. Trimming took 4 bases from V and 11 from J; bases not matched to a gene: 11. The CDR3 coding sequence is TGTGCCAGTAGTAAATCCCCTACTAGCGGCGGGCAGTATTTT. Its translation: CASSKSPTSGGQYF.

The chain joins TRBV14 to TRBJ2-1; weak D call: TRBD2 (5 bases). Germline CDR1 and CDR2: SGHDN and FVKESK. V was pared by 3 bases and J by 5 bases, with 23 bases between. CDR3 size: 18 residues. CDR3 DNA sequence: TGTGCCAGCAGCCACAAATTCGGACGGGAAAGGTCCCACAATGAGCAGTTCTTC. As protein: CASSHKFGRERSHNEQFF.

The rearrangement uses TRBV29-1 and TRBJ2-5; D remains unclear. Germline CDR1 is SQVTM and CDR2 is ANQGSEA. V shed 4 bases and J shed 6 bases, with 12 bases lying between them. The CDR3 has 12 residues. The CDR3 region is CSVGVLLKTQYF. The CDR3 nucleotides read TGCAGCGTTGGAGTCCTGCTTAAGACCCAGTACTTC.

This clone rates as medium-sized (0.01 to 0.1%). V usage is TRBV28 and J usage is TRBJ2-7; D is possibly TRBD2 (5 bases). The CDR3 contains 17 residues. Between the trimmed V and J ends, which lost 1 base and 0 bases, there was a span of 16 bases. The germline CDR1 and CDR2 sequences are MDHEN and SYDVKM. CDR3 amino acids: CASSLSGRGLSSYEQYF. CDR3 coding DNA: TGTGCCAGCAGTTTATCTGGAAGAGGACTGTCCTCCTACGAGCAGTACTTC.

The CDR3 sequence is CASSLSRDRKIRGDTQYF. CDR3 nucleotide sequence: TGCGCCAGCAGCCTTTCCCGGGACAGAAAAATTCGGGGAGATACGCAGTATTTT. V gene TRBV23-1 combines with J gene TRBJ2-3; 7 bases map to TRBD1. TRBV23-1 is designated an ORF whose function remains uncertain. V gave up 6 bases and J gave up 5 bases; unmatched junction bases: 20. The CDR3 length is 18 residues.

This rearrangement joins TRBV11-3 to TRBJ1-6; TRBD1 matches at 8 bases. The J segment lost 9 bases and the V segment lost 3 bases, leaving 10 bases of the junction unmatched. This CDR3 spans 16 amino acids. CDR1 is SGHNT and CDR2 is YENEEA in the germline V gene. The CDR3 protein is CASSLLADRASSPLHF. The CDR3 bases are TGTGCCAGCAGCTTGTTGGCGGACAGGGCGAGTTCACCCCTCCACTTT.

This clone was detected a few times. The chain couples TRBV6-8 to TRBJ1-5; D is ambiguous. CDR1 is MNHGY, CDR2 SAAAGT, per germline. Trimming removed 4 bases at V and 7 bases at J, with 14 bases between. The CDR3 has 14 residues. The CDR3 region has the DNA TGTGCCAGCAGTTCGGCCCAGACCGAGCAGCCCCAGCATTTT. This codes for CASSSAQTEQPQHF.

This sequence joins TRBV29-1 and TRBJ2-2; D is undetermined. The V end was cut by 6 bases, the J end by 5 bases, with 13 bases between. Germline CDR1 is SQVTM and CDR2 is ANQGSEA. This CDR3 is 13 amino acids long. The CDR3 sequence is CSVGATVTGELFF. CDR3 DNA: TGCAGCGTGGGCGCGACGGTGACCGGGGAGCTGTTTTTT.

Note on this clone: The same CDR3 arises from other DNA sequences in this sample as well. The chain combines TRBV19 with TRBJ2-1, with D hard to call. V was pared by 1 base and J by 0 bases, with 4 bases between. The CDR3 is made up of 14 amino acids. Germline CDR1 and CDR2: LNHDA and SQIVND (reference sequence). In DNA, the CDR3 is TGTGCCAGTAGTATAGGGAGCTCCTACAATGAGCAGTTCTTC. Residues: CASSIGSSYNEQFF.

Judged by abundance, this clone is medium-sized. This chain connects TRBV11-3 to TRBJ2-7, with a weak D call TRBD1 (8 bases). The CDR3 has 15 amino acids. V was trimmed by 3 bases and J by 3 bases, leaving 15 bases between them. Germline V gives CDR1 SGHNT, CDR2 YENEEA. The CDR3 DNA is TGTGCCAGCAGCTTGGGGGGGACAGGAGGCTACGAGCAGTACTTC. Encoded protein: CASSLGGTGGYEQYF. Variable domain in full (rest from reference TRBV11-3 and TRBJ2-7): EAGVVQSPRYKIIEKKQPVAFWCNPISGHNTLYWYLQNLGQGPELLIRYENEEAVDDSQLPKDRFSAERLKGVDSTLKIQPAELGDSAVYLCASSLGGTGGYEQYFGPGTRLTVT.

This clone occurred a few times. The chain combines TRBV5-1 with TRBJ2-7; 8 bases are shared with TRBD1. The CDR3 totals 16 residues. V shed 0 bases and J 2 bases; nucleotides not matched to a gene: 7. Per the germline V gene, CDR1 is SGHRS and CDR2 is YFSETQ. The CDR3, as DNA: TGCGCCAGCAGCTTGGCCGGGACAGGTATCCCCTACGAGCAGTACTTC. Encoded protein: CASSLAGTGIPYEQYF. The full variable domain, completed using reference TRBV5-1 and TRBJ2-7, is KAGVTQTPRYLIKTRGQQVTLSCSPISGHRSVSWYQQTPGQGLQFLFEYFSETQRNKGNFPGRFSGRQFSNSRSEMNVSTLELGDSALYLCASSLAGTGIPYEQYFGPGTRLTVT.

The rearrangement joins TRBV10-2 to TRBJ1-5, with D maybe TRBD1 (6 bases). Germline loops: CDR1 WSHSY, CDR2 SAAADI. Trimming pared 5 bases from V and 4 bases from J, leaving 15 bases between. This CDR3 is built from 15 residues. CDR3 sequence reads: CASSRRAGENQPQHF. CDR3 bases: TGCGCCAGCAGTCGAAGGGCAGGGGAGAATCAGCCCCAGCATTTT.

This clone was seen more than once but under ten times. The rearrangement uses TRBV6-8 and TRBJ2-7; D not resolved. The germline gives CDR1 MNHGY, CDR2 SAAAGT. The CDR3 totals 12 residues. V gave up 4 bases and J gave up 0 bases, with 4 bases separating them. This CDR3 is CASSFRSYEQYF. The CDR3 DNA reads as TGTGCCAGCAGTTTCCGCTCCTACGAGCAGTACTTC.

J is TRBJ2-1 and V is TRBV30, with TRBD2 matching 11 bases. V gave up 1 base and J gave up 7 bases; unmatched junction bases: 6. The CDR3 sequence is 15 residues long. The germline gives CDR1 GTSNPN, CDR2 SVGIG (reference sequence). DNA of the CDR3: TGTGCCTGGAGTGCTATTAGCGGGGGGGAAAATGAGCAGTTCTTC. Translating gives CAWSAISGGENEQFF.

The gene calls are TRBV6-8 and TRBJ2-5, with D possibly matching TRBD1 (6 bases). The V gene lost 6 bases and the J gene lost 1 base, with 12 bases spanning the gap. The CDR3 sequence is 14 residues long. Looked up from germline, CDR1 is MNHGY and CDR2 is SAAAGT. The CDR3 reads CASSRTGSQETQYF. The CDR3 nucleotides are TGTGCCAGCAGCCGAACAGGGTCCCAAGAGACCCAGTACTTC.

The chain recombines TRBV19 with TRBJ2-1, with D perhaps TRBD1 or TRBD2 (5 bases each). CDR3 length: 14 residues. The V end was cut by 7 bases, the J end by 7 bases, with 17 bases between. Germline CDR1 is LNHDA and CDR2 is SQIVND (reference sequence). The CDR3: CASTPGTPSNEQFF. In DNA form, the CDR3 reads TGTGCCAGTACCCCCGGGACGCCTAGTAATGAGCAGTTCTTC.

The CDR3 is CSVRLTEVNTGELFF. The CDR3 coding sequence is TGCAGCGTCAGACTAACAGAAGTTAACACCGGGGAGCTGTTTTTT. This chain links TRBV29-1 with TRBJ2-2; maybe TRBD2 (5 bases). Germline-derived CDR1 and CDR2 are SQVTM and ANQGSEA. The CDR3 contains 15 residues. Trimming took off 6 bases at V and 2 bases at J, with 16 bases between the two ends.